These T cell receptor beta chains were read from a single sample in a study of blood T cell repertoires in COVID-19. TCRdb keeps only in-frame clones here, not all; method: immunoSEQ multiplex PCR. In the table there are fewer than 350,000 clones, about 86% of which are singletons. Source material: peripheral blood. The receptors here all came from a woman aged 55-70 years with active or convalescent COVID-19. The CDR3 runs from the conserved cysteine through the conserved F or W. The D gene is left open where the match is weak. Some rows mark clone size as missing; the rest say once, few, many or name a class of expanded clone.

TRBV5-4	-	TRBD1	TRBJ2-1	CASSLPRGRGNEQFF
TRBV18	-	-	TRBJ1-2	CASSPPVAVYGYTF
TRBV7-9	-	TRBD1	TRBJ2-2	CASSLAGGNTGELFF
TRBV6-2/TRBV6-3	-	-	TRBJ1-1	CASSYPTDMNTEAFF
TRBV6-2/TRBV6-3	-	-	TRBJ1-2	CASSSDPGQKNYGYTF
TRBV29-1	-	-	TRBJ1-2	CSAGYSSYGYTF
TRBV6-5	-	-	TRBJ2-1	CASSYSQGLGHVF
TRBV27	-	-	TRBJ1-1	CASKGQNMNTEAFF
TRBV3-1/TRBV3-2	few	-	TRBJ1-2	CASSQIENYGYTF
TRBV12-3/TRBV12-4	-	-	TRBJ1-2	CASRPTGYGYTF
TRBV18	-	-	TRBJ2-1	CASSPPDKLRGEQFF
TRBV11-1	once	TRBD1	TRBJ1-3	CASSSWDSGGNTIYF
TRBV9	-	TRBD2	TRBJ2-5	CASSVGAGGRETQYF
TRBV3-1/TRBV3-2	-	TRBD2	TRBJ2-5	CASSPRGLARETQYF
TRBV4-3	-	-	TRBJ2-3	CASSQDSNLGGNTDTQYF
TRBV19	-	-	TRBJ1-1	CASSTGRNTEAFF
TRBV29-1	-	TRBD2	TRBJ2-1	CSVQGLAGDEQFF
TRBV12-3/TRBV12-4	few	-	TRBJ1-2	CASSLRNRGYTF
TRBV5-8	-	-	TRBJ2-1	CASSLRDTGKPYNEQFF
TRBV7-3	-	-	TRBJ1-1	CASSFGGGNTEAFF
TRBV12-3/TRBV12-4	-	-	TRBJ1-1	CASSPGRYTEAFF
TRBV4-2	-	TRBD2	TRBJ2-3	CASSQDVASGGFTDTQYF
TRBV30	few	-	TRBJ1-2	CAWSVYLEQDGYTF
TRBV5-8	-	TRBD1	TRBJ2-6	CASSSFFGTGDAGANVLTF
TRBV15	-	TRBD1	TRBJ1-4	CATGGGDRGPFEKLFF
TRBV6-5	-	-	TRBJ2-1	CASSNNYNEQFF
TRBV7-9	-	-	TRBJ1-1	CASSLQENTEAFF
TRBV5-5	once	TRBD1	TRBJ1-5	CASRRTGGRDQPQHF
TRBV15	few	-	TRBJ1-6	CATSKSREPLRNSPLHF
TRBV7-9	-	-	TRBJ1-4	CASSLADGTVGGWRKLFF
TRBV10-3	few	TRBD1	TRBJ1-2	CAIGGQGYDGYTF
TRBV2	few	TRBD1	TRBJ1-4	CASRRDREGEKLFF
TRBV5-4	-	-	TRBJ2-7	CASSLGPPGAYEQYF
TRBV7-8	-	-	TRBJ1-5	CASSSPGRGKSNQPQHF
TRBV4-1	-	-	TRBJ1-2	CASSQDIGFRGYTF
TRBV6-5	-	TRBD1	TRBJ1-1	CASILTGATNTEAFF
TRBV27	-	TRBD1	TRBJ2-3	CASSFSPLRQGAPSSTDTQYF
TRBV12-5	-	TRBD1	TRBJ1-5	CASGQGVSNQPQHF
TRBV29-1	-	TRBD1	TRBJ1-4	CSVDPPGQTNEKLFF
TRBV11-3	-	-	TRBJ2-7	CASSLYQDYEQYF
TRBV4-1	-	TRBD2	TRBJ2-1	CASSQFSGGLGNEQFF
TRBV7-9	-	-	TRBJ2-7	CASSFPGSYEQYF
TRBV2	-	-	TRBJ1-1	CASSENSPLGTEAFF
TRBV19	-	-	TRBJ1-2	CASLRDTQAYGYTF
TRBV6-5	-	TRBD1	TRBJ1-1	CASSGDRGTEAFF
TRBV6-1	-	-	TRBJ1-2	CASSESQGDTGYTF
TRBV7-2	-	-	TRBJ2-2	CASSLSRGVTGELFF
TRBV4-2	-	-	TRBJ2-3	CASSQDFSGYTDTQYF
TRBV12-5	-	-	TRBJ1-1	CASGLPSRVEGKRNTEAFF
TRBV28	-	-	TRBJ1-5	CASSFSPSNQPQHF
TRBV18	few	-	TRBJ1-6	CASSPPSSYNSPLHF